These 29 T cell receptor beta chains came from one sample sequenced in a study of cytomegalovirus exposure and HLA in healthy donors. 60 Vbeta and 13 Jbeta primers were used in PCR. Here immunoSEQ multiplex PCR was the method, and the copy in TCRdb shows in-frame clones only, minus some. The sample contains 30,000 to 45,000 clones, roughly 90% of which appear only once. Sequenced: PBMCs. Receptor source: a woman between 40 and 50 years old in good health and CMV-seropositive.

This clone was seen just once. V and J are TRBV7-8 and TRBJ1-6; 7 bases are shared with TRBD1. The CDR3 spans 16 residues. V lost 3 bases to trimming and J lost 7 bases; unmatched junction nucleotides: 9. Germline V gene data show CDR1 as SGHVS and CDR2 as FQNEAQ. The CDR3 is CASSLDQTGWNSPLHF. The CDR3 DNA reads as TGTGCCAGCAGCTTGGATCAGACAGGGTGGAATTCACCCCTCCACTTT.

This clone counts as large. This chain uses TRBV4-3 with TRBJ2-3, with 8 nucleotides matching TRBD1. The length of the CDR3 is 15 residues. CDR1 and CDR2 from the germline V gene are LGHNA and YSLEER. V lost 4 bases, J lost 4 bases, and 7 bases stayed unmatched. CDR3 DNA sequence: TGCGCCAGCAGCCCAGGGGGCTTTGAGGCAGATACGCAGTATTTT. Translating gives CASSPGGFEADTQYF.

The chain is built from TRBV19 and TRBJ1-5; 9 nucleotides line up with TRBD1. Germline V gene data show CDR1 as LNHDA and CDR2 as SQIVND (reference sequence). The J segment lost 7 bases and the V segment lost 5 bases, leaving 12 bases of the junction unmatched. This CDR3 has 16 residues. CDR3 in DNA: TGTGCCAGTAGTCCCCAGGACAGGGGAGGGGGCCAGCCCCAGCATTTT. Amino acids: CASSPQDRGGGQPQHF.

The chain carries TRBV2 and TRBJ2-1; D is possibly TRBD2 (5 bases). The germline V gene has CDR1 SNHLY and CDR2 FYNNEI. The CDR3 runs 11 residues. V lost 9 bases to trimming and J lost 4 bases, with 7 bases between them. The CDR3 DNA reads TGTGCCAGTGGGAGTTACAATGAGCAGTTCTTC. Amino acid sequence: CASGSYNEQFF.

This sequence joins TRBV11-2 and TRBJ2-5, with 8 bases fitting TRBD2. The V and J ends lost 3 bases and 0 bases, in that order; junction bases with no gene match: 3. The CDR3 has 15 amino acids. Germline V lookup: CDR1 SGHAT, CDR2 FQNNGV. The CDR3 spells CASSLGGGYQETQYF. CDR3 bases: TGTGCCAGCAGCTTGGGCGGGGGGTACCAAGAGACCCAGTACTTC. Drawing the rest from reference TRBV11-2 and TRBJ2-5, the complete variable domain is EAGVAQSPRYKIIEKRQSVAFWCNPISGHATLYWYQQILGQGPKLLIQFQNNGVVDDSQLPKDRFSAERLKGVDSTLKIQPAKLEDSAVYLCASSLGGGYQETQYFGPGTRLLVL.

The chain is built from TRBV12-5 and TRBJ2-3; no definite D call. Trimming removed 6 bases at V and 1 base at J, with 8 bases between. Germline assignment: CDR1 LGHNT and CDR2 FRNRAP. This CDR3 contains 13 residues. CDR3 sequence (DNA): TGTGCTAGTGGGACTTACCGCACAGATACGCAGTATTTT. Translating gives CASGTYRTDTQYF.

This clone is labeled medium-sized. Within the sample, other DNA sequences also encode this same CDR3. This chain joins TRBV4-3 and TRBJ2-6; no definite D call. Germline V gives CDR1 LGHNA, CDR2 YSLEER. There are 16 residues in the CDR3. V was shortened by 0 bases and J by 1 base, with 7 bases between the two germline ends. CDR3 residues: CASSQDLSSGANVLTF. The CDR3 bases are TGCGCCAGCAGCCAAGATCTTAGTTCTGGGGCCAACGTCCTGACTTTC.

The J gene is TRBJ1-2, the V gene TRBV6-5, with 7 bases matching TRBD1. Unmatched junction bases numbered 12, after V lost 5 bases and J lost 6 bases. Germline CDR1 reads MNHEY; CDR2 reads SVGAGI. This CDR3 contains 15 residues. The CDR3 protein is CASSGRGVLGDGYTF. The CDR3 DNA reads TGTGCCAGCAGTGGCAGGGGGGTTCTTGGGGATGGCTACACCTTC.

The chain carries TRBV7-6 and TRBJ1-6; a possible D gene is TRBD1 (5 bases). This CDR3 has 14 residues. Germline V gene data show CDR1 as SGHVS and CDR2 as FNYEAQ. The V and J ends lost 2 bases and 10 bases respectively, with 12 bases between them. The CDR3 sequence: CASSLRTRESPLHF. The CDR3 region has the DNA TGTGCCAGCAGCTTAAGGACACGGGAGTCACCCCTCCACTTT.

The V gene is TRBV6-1, the J gene TRBJ1-1, with D perhaps matching TRBD1 (5 bases). The V gene lost 0 bases and the J gene lost 1 base, with 9 bases spanning the gap. Germline CDR1 is MNHNS and CDR2 is SASEGT. This CDR3 region has 15 residues. DNA of the CDR3: TGTGCCAGCAGTGAAGCACACCAGGGGAACACTGAAGCTTTCTTT. Amino acids: CASSEAHQGNTEAFF.

V gene TRBV6-4 combines with J gene TRBJ1-6; unclear D gene. CDR1 is MRHNA and CDR2 is SNTAGT in the germline V gene. The germline V and J ends were trimmed by 0 bases and 0 bases, with 15 bases remaining between them. This CDR3 is 19 amino acids long. In DNA, the CDR3 is TGTGCCAGCAGTGACTCGCGACACCTACTGAGCTCCTATAATTCACCCCTCCACTTT. Its protein product is CASSDSRHLLSSYNSPLHF.

The count of this clone is one. The gene calls are TRBV30 and TRBJ1-1; D call uncertain. V lost 2 bases, J lost 3 bases, and 16 bases lay in between. This CDR3 has 15 amino acids. Per germline, CDR1 GTSNPN and CDR2 SVGIG (reference sequence). CDR3 DNA: TGTGCCTGGAGTCTTGGGTCAGGAGGTTACACTGAAGCTTTCTTT. This gives the protein CAWSLGSGGYTEAFF.

V and J are TRBV6-6 and TRBJ1-3; 8 bases fit TRBD1. With V trimmed by 6 bases and J by 4 bases, 11 bases remained unmatched. The V gene's germline CDR1 is MNHNY and CDR2 SVGAGI (reference sequence). The CDR3 totals 16 residues. CDR3 sequence: CASSEDRAGWGNTIYF. DNA for the CDR3: TGTGCCAGCAGCGAGGACAGGGCTGGCTGGGGAAACACCATATATTTT.

This chain uses TRBV4-2 with TRBJ2-3; D might be TRBD2 (6 bases). The length of the CDR3 is 15 residues. Trimming took 8 bases from V and 2 from J, leaving 17 bases between them. The germline V gene encodes CDR1 LGHNA and CDR2 YNFKEQ. DNA for the CDR3: TGTGCCAGCGAGAAGGGCGGGGACCACACAGATACGCAGTATTTT. Protein product: CASEKGGDHTDTQYF.

This clone was observed a single time. The rearrangement links TRBV7-7 to TRBJ2-3; 7 bases align to TRBD2. CDR3 length: 13 amino acids. Losses at the gene ends were 3 bases for V and 3 bases for J; bases not matched to a gene: 0. The germline CDR1 and CDR2 sequences are SSHAT and FNYEAQ (reference sequence). CDR3 protein: CASSLGGTDTQYF. CDR3 in DNA: TGTGCCAGCAGCTTGGGAGGGACAGATACGCAGTATTTT.

The table lists this clone with a few counts. The gene calls are TRBV7-9 and TRBJ1-2, with a tentative D call TRBD1 (6 bases). V shed 5 bases and J shed 6 bases, with 13 bases lying between them. The CDR3 spans 13 residues. CDR1 is SEHNR, CDR2 FQNEAQ, per germline (reference sequence). The CDR3 coding sequence is TGTGCCAGCAGCCAGCCCCAGGGGCATGGCTACACCTTC. It specifies CASSQPQGHGYTF. Looking up the rest from reference TRBV7-9 and TRBJ1-2 gives the full variable domain: DTGVSQNPRHKITKRGQNVTFRCDPISEHNRLYWYRQTLGQGPEFLTYFQNEAQLEKSRLLSDRFSAERPKGSFSTLEIQRTEQGDSAMYLCASSQPQGHGYTFGSGTRLTVV.

The V gene is TRBV15, the J gene TRBJ1-1, with D tentatively TRBD1 (5 bases). The CDR3 is 16 amino acids. Between the trimmed V and J ends, which lost 1 base and 1 base, there was a span of 13 bases. CDR1 is LNHNV, CDR2 YYDKDF, per germline (reference sequence). DNA for the CDR3: TGTGCCACCAGCAGAGTCCCTGGGGGGTGGAACACTGAAGCTTTCTTT. It yields the protein CATSRVPGGWNTEAFF. Full variable domain (remainder filled in from reference TRBV15 and TRBJ1-1): DAMVIQNPRYQVTQFGKPVTLSCSQTLNHNVMYWYQQKSSQAPKLLFHYYDKDFNNEADTPDNFQSRRPNTSFCFLDIRSPGLGDTAMYLCATSRVPGGWNTEAFFGQGTRLTVV.

Notes on this clone: At one of its ends the junction is not consistent with the germline gene, which may arise from a read error. This sequence joins TRBV29-1 and TRBJ2-3; D may be TRBD1 (5 bases). Germline V lookup: CDR1 SQVTM, CDR2 ANQGSEA. The CDR3 loop spans 15 amino acids. The CDR3 here is CSVEEWGDRTGTQYF. The CDR3 region has the DNA TGCAGCGTTGAAGAATGGGGCGATCGCACAGGTACGCAGTATTTT.

This clone was detected only a few times. As the CDR3 is not closed by the conserved phenylalanine or tryptophan, this likely results from a read error. This chain connects TRBV2 to TRBJ1-5, with TRBD1 identical over 7 bases. V shed 5 bases, J shed 7 bases, and the junction held 11 bases outside the gene matches. Per the germline V gene, CDR1 is SNHLY and CDR2 is FYNNEI. The CDR3 runs to 15 residues. As DNA, the CDR3 is TGTGCCAGCAGTATAGACAGGGATCGGGAACAGCCCCAGCATCCT. It codes for CASSIDRDREQPQHP.

The chain combines TRBV7-9 with TRBJ2-5; unclear D gene. This CDR3 spans 12 amino acids. The ends were cut back, 2 bases at V and 11 bases at J, with 12 bases in the middle. The germline V gene has CDR1 SEHNR and CDR2 FQNEAQ (reference sequence). CDR3 DNA: TGTGCCAGCAGCTTATGGGTCTCAGCGCAGTACTTC. Amino acid sequence: CASSLWVSAQYF.

This clone was seen once. The chain has TRBV27 and TRBJ1-2; TRBD1 matches at 7 bases. Germline V gene sequence: CDR1 MNHEY, CDR2 SMNVEV (reference sequence). This CDR3 is 13 amino acids long. V was pared by 5 bases and J by 3 bases, with 3 bases of the junction left unmatched. CDR3 loop: CASSQGVYYGYTF. The CDR3 nucleotides are TGTGCCAGCAGTCAGGGGGTCTACTATGGCTACACCTTC.

The chain carries TRBV7-2 and TRBJ2-7, with a tentative D call TRBD2 (5 bases). The V and J ends lost 5 bases and 7 bases respectively, with 21 bases between them. The germline V gene has CDR1 SGHTA and CDR2 FQGNSA. The CDR3 length is 15 residues. The CDR3 region is CASSPRHPFTGEQYF. The CDR3 nucleotides are TGTGCCAGCAGCCCCAGACATCCCTTCACGGGGGAGCAGTACTTC.

This clone was seen only a few times. The J gene is TRBJ2-4, the V gene TRBV5-6; possibly TRBD1 for D (6 bases). V was trimmed by 4 bases and J by 0 bases, leaving 17 bases between them. Germline assignment: CDR1 SGHDT and CDR2 YYEEEE. CDR3 size: 17 residues. The CDR3 DNA reads as TGTGCCAGCAGCGAGGCCGGACAGATGCTAGCCAAAAACATTCAGTACTTC. Translating gives CASSEAGQMLAKNIQYF.

The V call is TRBV30, the J call TRBJ1-1; tentatively, D is TRBD1 (5 bases). The CDR3 contains 12 residues. Trimming removed 3 bases from V and 2 bases from J, with 7 bases in between. Germline CDR1 and CDR2: GTSNPN and SVGIG (reference sequence). In DNA, the CDR3 is TGTGCCTGGAGAACAGGTAACACTGAAGCTTTCTTT. Protein sequence: CAWRTGNTEAFF.

CDR3 in amino acids: CASSAQGAQTNEKLFF. Written as DNA, the CDR3 is TGCGCCAGCAGCGCACAGGGGGCGCAAACTAATGAAAAACTGTTTTTT. The J gene is TRBJ1-4, the V gene TRBV4-3, with 9 bases aligning to TRBD1. CDR1 and CDR2 (germline): LGHNA, YSLEER. V was clipped by 5 bases and J by 1 base; unmatched bases: 5. This CDR3 has 16 residues.

The rearrangement uses TRBV5-6 and TRBJ1-2; 9 bases are shared with TRBD1. Per the germline V gene, CDR1 is SGHDT and CDR2 is YYEEEE. V lost 1 base and J lost 6; bases outside the gene matches: 4. The CDR3 totals 14 residues. The CDR3 protein is CASSLLGTGNGYTF. For the CDR3, the DNA is TGTGCCAGCAGCTTGCTGGGGACAGGGAATGGCTACACCTTC.

The chain combines TRBV21-1 with TRBJ1-5. TRBV21-1 has pseudogene status. This CDR3 has 16 residues. The CDR3 DNA sequence: TGTGCCAGCAGCAACGGAGTCGGCTATCCCAATCAGCCCCAGCATTTT. Translated: CASSNGVGYPNQPQHF.

This clone was seen only once. The CDR3 region is CATRKSGSSGKYF. The DNA of the CDR3 is TGTGCCACCAGAAAGAGCGGGTCCAGCGGCAAGTACTTC. V usage is TRBV15 and J usage is TRBJ2-7; weak D call: TRBD2 (6 bases). Trimming took 6 bases from V and 11 from J, leaving 20 bases between them. Germline V lookup: CDR1 LNHNV, CDR2 YYDKDF (reference sequence). The CDR3 is made up of 13 amino acids.

This clone has only a few counts. This chain connects TRBV6-1 to TRBJ1-5; D possibly corresponds to TRBD1 (5 bases). The CDR3 sequence is 14 residues long. Germline V gene lookup returns CDR1 MNHNS and CDR2 SASEGT. Deletions cut 7 bases from V and 2 bases from J, with 12 bases between. Here the CDR3 reads CASNGQQGNQPQHF. In nucleotides, the CDR3 is TGTGCCAGCAATGGGCAACAGGGCAATCAGCCCCAGCATTTT.